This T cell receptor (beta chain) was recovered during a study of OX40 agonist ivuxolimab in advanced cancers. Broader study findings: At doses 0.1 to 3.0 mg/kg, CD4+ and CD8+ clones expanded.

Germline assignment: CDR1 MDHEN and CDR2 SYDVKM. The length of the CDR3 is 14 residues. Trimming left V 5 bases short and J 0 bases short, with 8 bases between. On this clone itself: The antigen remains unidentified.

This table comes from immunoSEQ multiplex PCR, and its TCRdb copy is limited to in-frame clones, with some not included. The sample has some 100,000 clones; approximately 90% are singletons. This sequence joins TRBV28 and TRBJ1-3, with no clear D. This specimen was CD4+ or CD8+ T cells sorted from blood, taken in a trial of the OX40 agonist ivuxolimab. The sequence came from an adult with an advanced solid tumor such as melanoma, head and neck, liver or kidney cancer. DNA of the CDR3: TGTGCCAGCAGTAAGTGGTCCTCTGGAAACACCATATATTTT. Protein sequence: CASSKWSSGNTIYF.